This TCR beta chain was recovered during a study of CD8+ T cells in alopecia areata. Study outcomes and limitations: Lesional scalp, notably in alopecia totalis/universalis, had clonality above that of normal scalp. Scalp specimens additionally yield sequences from normal skin's resident alphabeta T cells.

Reverse transcribed after extraction, RNA yielded cDNA as the sequencing template. Some clones are missing from TCRdb's copy, which holds only in-frame ones; the method was immunoSEQ multiplex PCR. The table has 200,000 to 250,000 clones, less than 65% seen once. Sample treatment: oral pan-JAK inhibitor, 5-10 mg twice daily. Lesional scalp tissue (obtained by punch biopsy) and peripheral blood were collected from alopecia areata patients. This clone was counted a few times. No antigen is known for it. The V segment lost 0 bases and the J segment 5 bases; nucleotides outside the gene matches: 5. The CDR3 is made up of 16 amino acids. The germline V gene encodes CDR1 ENHRY and CDR2 SYGVKD.

The receptor comes from a human donor with alopecia areata. The rearrangement links TRBV10-3 to TRBJ2-1, with 9 bases identical to TRBD2. Sequencing used CD4+ T cells sorted from blood, obtained at week 4, from a patient treated with tofacitinib. The CDR3 protein is CAISESAGLANNEQFF. CDR3 DNA: TGTGCCATCAGTGAGTCGGCGGGACTAGCAAACAATGAGCAGTTCTTC.